This T cell receptor (beta chain) is drawn from a study of shared clonotypes between healthy human individuals. Regarding the study as a whole: Naive subsets generally exceeded memory subsets in estimated richness.

Deep was the level used in running the assay. The repertoire was sequenced with immunoSEQ multiplex PCR; TCRdb's copy has only in-frame clones and lacks some. In the table there are a few million clones, 80% to 95% of which are singletons. V lost 8 bases to trimming and J lost 5 bases, with 16 bases between them. Germline assignment: CDR1 SQVTM and CDR2 ANQGSEA. This CDR3 is 12 amino acids long. CD8 cells regarded as naive lacked CD45RO, were positively chosen for CCR7, and omitted terminally differentiated effector memory CD45RA+ cells. The study drew all its donors from Caucasian adults living in Nashville, Tennessee. This clone has just one count. What it binds is unknown.

The sample taken for sequencing was naive CD8+ T cells from PBMCs. This sequence joins TRBV29-1 and TRBJ2-7; TRBD1 might be the D (5 bases). The receptor comes from a man between 18 and 29 years old in good health. Some clones in this sample may be carry-over from other donors' samples. The DNA of the CDR3 is TGCAGCTCTGGGGCTACCCTCCACGAGCAGTACTTC. Amino acids: CSSGATLHEQYF.